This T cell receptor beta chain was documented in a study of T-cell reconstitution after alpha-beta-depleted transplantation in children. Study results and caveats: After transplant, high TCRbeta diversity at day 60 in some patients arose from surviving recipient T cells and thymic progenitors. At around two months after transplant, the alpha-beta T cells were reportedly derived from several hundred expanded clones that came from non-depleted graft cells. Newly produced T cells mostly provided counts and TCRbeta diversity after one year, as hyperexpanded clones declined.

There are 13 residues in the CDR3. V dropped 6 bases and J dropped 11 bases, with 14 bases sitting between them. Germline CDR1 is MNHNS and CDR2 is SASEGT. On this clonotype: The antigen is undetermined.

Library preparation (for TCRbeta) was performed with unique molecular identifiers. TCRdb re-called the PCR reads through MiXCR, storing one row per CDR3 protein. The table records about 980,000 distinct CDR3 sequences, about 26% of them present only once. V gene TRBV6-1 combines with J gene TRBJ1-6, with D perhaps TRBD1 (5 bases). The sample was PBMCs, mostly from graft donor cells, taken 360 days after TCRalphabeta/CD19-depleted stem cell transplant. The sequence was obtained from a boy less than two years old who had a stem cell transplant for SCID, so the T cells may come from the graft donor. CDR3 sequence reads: CASRPRGWAPLHF. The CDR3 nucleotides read TGTGCCAGCAGACCCCGGGGGTGGGCACCCCTCCACTTT.